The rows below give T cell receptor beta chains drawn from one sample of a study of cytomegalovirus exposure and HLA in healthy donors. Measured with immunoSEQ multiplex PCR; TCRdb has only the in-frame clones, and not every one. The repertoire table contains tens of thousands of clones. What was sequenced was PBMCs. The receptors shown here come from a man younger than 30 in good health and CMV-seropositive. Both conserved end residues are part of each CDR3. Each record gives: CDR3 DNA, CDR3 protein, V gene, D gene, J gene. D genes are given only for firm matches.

TGCAGCGTTGAGGCTAGCGCCGCTATTAATGAGCAGTTCTTC,CSVEASAAINEQFF,TRBV29-1,.,TRBJ2-1
TGCGCCAGCAGCTTACAGGATACCGGGGAGCTGTTTTTT,CASSLQDTGELFF,TRBV5-1,.,TRBJ2-2
TGTGCCAGTAGTTTCAGTGGCAATCAGCCCCAGCATTTT,CASSFSGNQPQHF,TRBV19,.,TRBJ1-5
TGTGCCAGCAGCTTAGAAGGGACTAGTGGATACGAGCAGTACTTC,CASSLEGTSGYEQYF,TRBV11-2,TRBD2,TRBJ2-7
TGTGCCAGCAGCAAAGGGACAGAGGACAATCAGCCCCAGCATTTT,CASSKGTEDNQPQHF,TRBV5-8,TRBD1,TRBJ1-5
TGCAGTGCTAGAGATTTCGGGAACACCTTC,CSARDFGNTF,TRBV20-1,.,TRBJ1-2
TGCGCCAGCAGCCTGACGGGACAGCCTACCTACGAGCAGTACTTC,CASSLTGQPTYEQYF,TRBV5-1,TRBD1,TRBJ2-7
TGTGCCAGCAGTTCTGTGGGGAGCACTGAAGCTTTCTTT,CASSSVGSTEAFF,TRBV2,.,TRBJ1-1
TGTGCCAGCGCTTTGCCAGGGCTGAACACTGAAGCTTTCTTT,CASALPGLNTEAFF,TRBV28,.,TRBJ1-1
TGCGCCAGCAGCCAAGGGGGGGTAACTGAAGCTTTCTTT,CASSQGGVTEAFF,TRBV4-1,.,TRBJ1-1
TGCGCCAGCAGCTCCCTGACAGGGAAGGACACTGGGGAGCTGTTTTTT,CASSSLTGKDTGELFF,TRBV5-1,TRBD1,TRBJ2-2
TGTGCCAGGACACTCGATCAGCCCCAGCATTTT,CARTLDQPQHF,TRBV27,.,TRBJ1-5
TGTGCCAGCGCCCCGGCGACAGCCAACTATGGCTACACCTTC,CASAPATANYGYTF,TRBV27,.,TRBJ1-2
TGTGCCAGCCGTCGGGGGGGCCTTTCCGGCTACGAGCAGTACTTC,CASRRGGLSGYEQYF,TRBV6-5,TRBD2,TRBJ2-7
TGTGCCAGCAGCGTAGAGGGGGTTTCCTACAATGAGCAGTTCTTC,CASSVEGVSYNEQFF,TRBV9,.,TRBJ2-1